The source of this TCR beta chain is a study of blood T cells in healthy people across ages. The study, taken as a whole, reports: Since the PBMCs were unsorted, naive and antigen-experienced cells could not be conclusively compared.

On this clonotype: Antigen specificity is unknown.

A J-beta primer mix and a sample-barcoded 5' primer were used in a second PCR of roughly 6 to 12 cycles. Each cDNA molecule received a tag from a template-switch adaptor that had 12 random nucleotides. TCRdb ran MiXCR on the 5' RACE reads and lists one entry per CDR3 protein. The sample carries some 1.5 million distinct CDR3 sequences, roughly 27% recorded once. This CDR3 contains 14 residues. Losses at the gene ends were 7 bases for V and 3 bases for J; bases not matched to a gene: 5. Per germline, CDR1 MNHNS and CDR2 SASEGT. The receptor was derived from a woman in her twenties or thirties in good health. Sequences were obtained from blood. The V call is TRBV6-1, the J call TRBJ2-7; 11 bases match TRBD2. CDR3: CASKGLADGYEQYF. As DNA, the CDR3 is TGTGCCAGCAAGGGACTAGCGGACGGCTACGAGCAGTACTTC.